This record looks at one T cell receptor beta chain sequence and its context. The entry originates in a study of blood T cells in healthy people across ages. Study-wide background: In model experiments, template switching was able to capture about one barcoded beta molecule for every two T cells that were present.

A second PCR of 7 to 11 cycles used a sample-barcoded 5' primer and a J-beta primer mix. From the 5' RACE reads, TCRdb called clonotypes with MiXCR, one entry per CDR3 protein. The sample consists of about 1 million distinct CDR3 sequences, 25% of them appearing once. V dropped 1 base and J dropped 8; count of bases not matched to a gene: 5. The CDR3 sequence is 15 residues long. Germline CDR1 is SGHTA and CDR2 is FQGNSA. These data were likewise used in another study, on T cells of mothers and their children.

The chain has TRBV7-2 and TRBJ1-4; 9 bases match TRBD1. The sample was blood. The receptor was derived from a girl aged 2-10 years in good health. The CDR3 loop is CASSLGGTGREKLFF. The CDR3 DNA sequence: TGTGCCAGCAGCTTAGGGGGGACAGGGCGGGAAAAACTGTTTTTT.